This is a list of T cell receptor beta chains from one sample in a study of T-cell memory formation after mild COVID-19. TCRdb analysed the 5' RACE reads with MiXCR anew, one entry per CDR3 protein. There are about 350,000 distinct CDR3 sequences in the sample; around 27% occur only once, and around an eighth lies in the top ten. Material for sequencing was PBMCs or a T cell subset sorted from them (not recorded which). Receptor source: an adult woman who had mild COVID-19 (a few samples of this study predate the infection). Cell type and time point are not known. CDR3s include the opening cysteine and the closing phenylalanine or tryptophan.

j_call: TRBJ1-1; v_call: TRBV11-2; cdr3_aa: CASSLGRSNTEAFF
j_call: TRBJ1-2; v_call: TRBV4-3; cdr3_aa: CASSRKTEDFYGYTF
j_call: TRBJ1-4; v_call: TRBV7-9; cdr3_aa: CASSNPSQREKLFF
j_call: TRBJ2-2; v_call: TRBV7-6; cdr3_aa: CASSLTGPLPTGELFF
j_call: TRBJ2-7; v_call: TRBV12-3/TRBV12-4; cdr3_aa: CASSLDRRSYEQYF
j_call: TRBJ1-1; v_call: TRBV6-5; cdr3_aa: CASSYSASGQGNTEAFF
j_call: TRBJ1-1; v_call: TRBV20-1; cdr3_aa: CSATPGEGIAEAFF
j_call: TRBJ2-7; v_call: TRBV5-1; cdr3_aa: CASSARDSPGEQYF
j_call: TRBJ2-7; v_call: TRBV12-3/TRBV12-4; cdr3_aa: CASSLNWILRDEQYF
j_call: TRBJ2-3; v_call: TRBV5-1; cdr3_aa: CASSLNQYTDTQYF
j_call: TRBJ1-6; v_call: TRBV12-3/TRBV12-4; cdr3_aa: CASSLRDRGRGSSPLHF
j_call: TRBJ2-6; v_call: TRBV2; cdr3_aa: CASSEDIVYSGANVLTF
j_call: TRBJ2-1; v_call: TRBV3-1; cdr3_aa: CASSQGPSVSYNEQFF
j_call: TRBJ1-4; v_call: TRBV12-3/TRBV12-4; cdr3_aa: CASSEMSREKLFF
j_call: TRBJ1-1; v_call: TRBV5-1; cdr3_aa: CASSYGTENTEAFF
j_call: TRBJ2-1; v_call: TRBV9; cdr3_aa: CASSVVSLTSGNNEQFF
j_call: TRBJ2-1; v_call: TRBV6-2/TRBV6-3; cdr3_aa: CASSFTGTAYNEQFF
j_call: TRBJ1-3; v_call: TRBV7-3; cdr3_aa: CASSLMREDTIYF
j_call: TRBJ1-4; v_call: TRBV29-1; cdr3_aa: CSVEDQVATNEKLFF
j_call: TRBJ2-3; v_call: TRBV2; cdr3_aa: CASKTGGRQADTQYF
j_call: TRBJ2-3; v_call: TRBV9; cdr3_aa: CASSSPGRPGDTQYF
j_call: TRBJ2-5; v_call: TRBV5-1; cdr3_aa: CASSVAGTGGETQYF
j_call: TRBJ2-7; v_call: TRBV12-3/TRBV12-4; cdr3_aa: CASSSGRTYEQYF
j_call: TRBJ2-5; v_call: TRBV15; cdr3_aa: CATSGDTGTSARETQYF
j_call: TRBJ2-7; v_call: TRBV20-1; cdr3_aa: CSARGGSGSYEQYF
j_call: TRBJ2-5; v_call: TRBV5-6; cdr3_aa: CASSLVGVNEPQYF
j_call: TRBJ2-1; v_call: TRBV4-1; cdr3_aa: CASSQESAGRGEQFF
j_call: TRBJ1-1; v_call: TRBV20-1; cdr3_aa: CSAREGSENTEAFF
j_call: TRBJ1-1; v_call: TRBV7-9; cdr3_aa: CASSAYTEAFF
j_call: TRBJ2-1; v_call: TRBV24-1; cdr3_aa: CATSAPGGESSYNEQFF
j_call: TRBJ2-4; v_call: TRBV11-2; cdr3_aa: CASSPTIGAGGEYF
j_call: TRBJ2-5; v_call: TRBV7-9; cdr3_aa: CASSLGGLAVIQETQYF
j_call: TRBJ1-2; v_call: TRBV14; cdr3_aa: CASSQERDPFYGYTF
j_call: TRBJ2-1; v_call: TRBV5-4; cdr3_aa: CASSSTGGASNEQFF
j_call: TRBJ2-2; v_call: TRBV5-1; cdr3_aa: CASAGQMNTGELFF
j_call: TRBJ1-5; v_call: TRBV7-2; cdr3_aa: CASSSQPEPQHF
j_call: TRBJ2-3; v_call: TRBV20-1; cdr3_aa: CSGTGGGLDTQYF